Each of the 10 T cell receptor beta chains below was sequenced from the same sample in a study of CD8 T cells in Susac syndrome. The authors reverse transcribed roughly 0.5 to 1 ug RNA with random hexamers. Each CDR3 protein is one row after TCRdb ran MiXCR on the immunoSEQ multiplex PCR reads. The repertoire holds 100,000 to 150,000 distinct CDR3 sequences, with 90% to 95% as singletons. Sequenced input: CD4+ T cells from PBMCs. The receptors here all came from a human donor in good health.

The rearrangement uses TRBV12-3 or TRBV12-4 and TRBJ2-1; no definite D call. The germline V and J ends were trimmed by 7 bases and 8 bases, with 9 bases remaining between them. The CDR3 is 11 amino acids. CDR3 sequence (DNA): TGTGCCAGCACCTTAGCCCATGAGCAGTTCTTC. Amino acid sequence: CASTLAHEQFF.

This chain uses TRBV10-3 with TRBJ2-7, with TRBD1 identical over 7 bases. V shed 3 bases, J shed 1 base, and the junction held 6 bases outside the gene matches. This CDR3 comprises 15 residues. CDR1 is ENHRY and CDR2 is SYGVKD in the germline V gene. CDR3 sequence: CAISDTRQGSYEQYF. In DNA form, the CDR3 reads TGTGCCATCAGTGACACAAGACAGGGTTCCTACGAGCAGTACTTC.

In nucleotides, the CDR3 is TGCGCCAGCAGCTTGGGGGACAGCTCCTACGAGCAGTACTTC. Translation gives CASSLGDSSYEQYF. The rearrangement uses TRBV5-1 and TRBJ2-7; 7 positions agree with TRBD1. Unmatched junction bases numbered 0, after V lost 0 bases and J lost 0 bases. CDR3 length: 14 amino acids. Germline CDR1 SGHRS, CDR2 YFSETQ.

The chain combines TRBV7-9 with TRBJ2-3; the D is unclear. Germline V lookup: CDR1 SEHNR, CDR2 FQNEAQ (reference sequence). The CDR3 contains 12 residues. The V gene lost 5 bases and the J gene lost 4 bases, with 7 bases spanning the gap. The CDR3 region has the DNA TGTGCCAGCAGCCAACCCCCAGATACGCAGTATTTT. Translated: CASSQPPDTQYF.

The chain links TRBV5-1 to TRBJ2-1, with 13 bases fitting TRBD2. V was clipped by 2 bases and J by 4 bases; unmatched bases: 3. Germline CDR1 is SGHRS and CDR2 is YFSETQ. The CDR3 sequence is 16 residues long. The CDR3 region has the DNA TGCGCCAGCAGCTTTCCGGGACTAGCGGGGTACAATGAGCAGTTCTTC. Protein sequence: CASSFPGLAGYNEQFF. Variable domain in full (rest from reference TRBV5-1 and TRBJ2-1): KAGVTQTPRYLIKTRGQQVTLSCSPISGHRSVSWYQQTPGQGLQFLFEYFSETQRNKGNFPGRFSGRQFSNSRSEMNVSTLELGDSALYLCASSFPGLAGYNEQFFGPGTRLTVL.

The chain joins TRBV29-1 to TRBJ1-2; 11 bases are a match to TRBD1. V lost 6 bases, J lost 5 bases, and 2 bases stayed unmatched. The CDR3 covers 12 residues. Germline V gene sequence: CDR1 SQVTM, CDR2 ANQGSEA. This CDR3 reads CSVGTGGYGYTF. CDR3 nucleotides: TGCAGCGTAGGGACAGGGGGGTATGGCTACACCTTC.

The rearrangement uses TRBV12-3 or TRBV12-4 and TRBJ1-1; D gene ambiguous. This CDR3 is 13 amino acids long. The ends were cut back, 5 bases at V and 1 base at J, with 8 bases in the middle. The CDR3 region is CASSLGRNTEAFF. CDR3 sequence (DNA): TGTGCCAGCAGTCTCGGGAGGAACACTGAAGCTTTCTTT.

The chain joins TRBV6-1 to TRBJ2-7; 7 bases fit TRBD1. Germline CDR1 is MNHNS and CDR2 is SASEGT. The CDR3 length is 16 residues. The J segment lost 2 bases and the V segment lost 6 bases, leaving 13 bases of the junction unmatched. DNA of the CDR3: TGTGCCAGCAGACGACAGGGACCATTCGGGGCCTACGAGCAGTACTTC. Protein product: CASRRQGPFGAYEQYF.

The sample holds one count of this clonotype. The chain is built from TRBV7-6 and TRBJ1-1; D may be TRBD1 (6 bases). V was trimmed by 0 bases and J by 1 base, leaving 6 bases between them. Germline loops: CDR1 SGHVS, CDR2 FNYEAQ. The CDR3 spans 14 residues. CDR3 loop: CASSLATGNTEAFF. CDR3 nucleotides: TGTGCCAGCAGCTTAGCGACAGGGAACACTGAAGCTTTCTTT.

The chain joins TRBV3-1 to TRBJ1-1, with a tentative D call TRBD1 (5 bases). V was cut by 3 bases and J by 8 bases, with 10 bases left in between. Per germline, CDR1 LGHDT and CDR2 YNNKEL (reference sequence). The CDR3 contains 12 residues. This CDR3 is CASSHSGAEAFF. The CDR3 DNA is TGTGCCAGCAGCCACTCCGGGGCCGAAGCTTTCTTT.